This entry is about one T cell receptor (beta chain). One junction end does not reproduce the germline sequence, and a read error may be involved. The germline gives CDR1 MNHEY, CDR2 SVGAGI. The CDR3 length is 16 residues. MiXCR, run by TCRdb on the 5' RACE reads, gives a single entry per CDR3 protein. The sample gives fewer than 15,000 distinct CDR3 sequences, less than 25% of which show up once; around 3.3% is in the top ten. This chain joins TRBV6-5 and TRBJ1-3; 9 bases map to TRBD1. Sequenced material: naive CD4+ T cells sorted from blood. Subset here: naive CD4+ T cells, CD4+CD45RA+CD25-. The TCR was taken from a female donor with breast cancer. The CDR3 region is CASSRQGGNSGNNIYF. DNA for the CDR3: TGTGCCAGCAGTCGACAGGGGGGAAACTCTGGGAACAACATATATTTT.